The 30 T cell receptor beta chains given below trace back to one sample, sequenced in a study of blood T cell repertoires in COVID-19 (dated by TCRdb to the early 2020s). The receptor library was made with the immunoSEQ multiplex PCR assay. In its TCRdb copy, this immuneACCESS table keeps in-frame sequences only and misses some clones. Where compared with another copy, unresolved V genes explain less than half of these, and the others have no known cause. Present in this sample are some 66,000 clones, around nine tenths of which were seen just once. The ten largest make up around 1.2% of the sample. Sequencing input: peripheral blood. These receptors were obtained from a woman aged 60-75 years with acute or convalescent COVID-19.

This clone was seen just once. The chain links TRBV3-1 (or the pseudogene TRBV3-2) to TRBJ1-2; D remains unclear. This CDR3 has 12 amino acids. V dropped 2 bases and J dropped 6 bases, with 7 bases sitting between them. From germline, CDR1 is LGHDT and CDR2 YNNKEL (reference sequence). The CDR3 coding sequence is TGTGCCAGCAGCCAACGGCGGGATGGCTACACCTTC. It specifies CASSQRRDGYTF.

Comments on this clone: Distinct nucleotide sequences in the sample also encode this CDR3. The chain employs TRBV6-5 and TRBJ2-1; D call uncertain. V lost 9 bases and J lost 6, with 12 bases in between. Germline-derived CDR1 and CDR2 are MNHEY and SVGAGI. CDR3 length: 12 residues. CDR3 DNA sequence: TGTGCCAGTTCCCATCAGGCCAATGAGCAGTTCTTC. Its translation: CASSHQANEQFF.

The chain joins TRBV6-1 to TRBJ1-3, with no clear D. Germline V gene lookup returns CDR1 MNHNS and CDR2 SASEGT. Trimming cost V 3 bases and J 2 bases, with 20 bases left between them. This CDR3 comprises 18 residues. The DNA of the CDR3 is TGTGCCAGCAGTGACGGGATGAGGGAGGTGAGTACTGGAAACACCATATATTTT. Encoded protein: CASSDGMREVSTGNTIYF.

The chain employs TRBV3-1 (or the pseudogene TRBV3-2) and TRBJ1-4; D remains ambiguous. The CDR3 sequence is 13 residues long. Trimming shortened V by 3 bases and J by 6 bases, and 8 bases separated the two germline ends. The germline gives CDR1 LGHDT, CDR2 YNNKEL (reference sequence). CDR3 DNA: TGTGCCAGCAGCCATGGAGTCGATGAAAAACTGTTTTTT. The encoded protein is CASSHGVDEKLFF.

In regard to this clone: Other DNA variants within this sample encode the same CDR3. This chain connects TRBV12-3 or TRBV12-4 to TRBJ1-6; D remains ambiguous. This CDR3 spans 12 amino acids. The germline V and J ends were trimmed by 2 bases and 8 bases, with 4 bases remaining between them. In nucleotides, the CDR3 is TGTGCCAGCAGTTTAACGGATTCACCCCTCCACTTT. Its protein product is CASSLTDSPLHF.

The V and J genes are TRBV7-9 and TRBJ2-1; TRBD1 matches 7 bases. The germline V gene has CDR1 SEHNR and CDR2 FQNEAQ (reference sequence). V trimming: 3 bases; J trimming: 8 bases; junction bases outside the gene matches: 4. The CDR3 is 13 residues long. The DNA of the CDR3 is TGTGCCAGCAGCTTCGGGACAGCCTATGAGCAGTTCTTC. It encodes CASSFGTAYEQFF.

V and J are TRBV5-1 and TRBJ2-5; 8 positions match TRBD1. Germline V gives CDR1 SGHRS, CDR2 YFSETQ. V gave up 5 bases and J gave up 3 bases; unmatched junction bases: 6. The CDR3 covers 14 residues. CDR3 bases: TGCGCCAGCAGAAGTACGGGACAGGAAGAGACCCAGTACTTC. Translated, it gives CASRSTGQEETQYF.

This clone has only one observation. V gene TRBV4-1 combines with J gene TRBJ2-5; 9 bases agree with TRBD2. This CDR3 has 16 amino acids. The V gene's germline CDR1 is MGHRA and CDR2 YSYEKL. The junction had 11 bases not matched to a gene; V was cut back by 4 bases and J by 5 bases. The CDR3 sequence: CASSPHPGGGAETQYF. The CDR3 coding sequence is TGCGCCAGCAGCCCCCATCCCGGCGGGGGGGCCGAGACCCAGTACTTC.

CDR3 in amino acids: CASSRGLNTEAFF. CDR3 DNA sequence: TGTGCCAGCAGCAGGGGGTTGAACACTGAAGCTTTCTTT. The chain joins TRBV14 to TRBJ1-1, with a weak D call TRBD1 (6 bases). Trimming removed 5 bases at V and 0 bases at J, with 7 bases between. The germline V gene has CDR1 SGHDN and CDR2 FVKESK. The length of the CDR3 is 13 residues.

The V and J genes are TRBV19 and TRBJ1-2; the match to TRBD1 covers 9 bases. V lost 8 bases, J lost 0 bases, and 1 base stayed unmatched. The CDR3 length is 13 residues. Germline values: CDR1 LNHDA, CDR2 SQIVND (reference sequence). Here the CDR3 DNA reads TGTGCCAGTTGGGACAGGGCTAACTATGGCTACACCTTC. It encodes CASWDRANYGYTF.

The V and J genes are TRBV3-1 (or the pseudogene TRBV3-2) and TRBJ2-5, with D unclear. The CDR3 totals 12 residues. The germline gives CDR1 LGHDT, CDR2 YNNKEL (reference sequence). The V gene lost 4 bases and the J gene lost 5 bases, with 8 bases spanning the gap. The CDR3 region has the DNA TGTGCCAGCAGCCCTAGTTGGGAGACCCAGTACTTC. Translation: CASSPSWETQYF.

The chain couples TRBV19 to TRBJ1-5; 7 positions agree with TRBD1. The CDR3 spans 16 residues. After removal of 7 bases from V and 0 bases from J, the junction contained 9 bases not matched to a gene. The germline CDR1 and CDR2 sequences are LNHDA and SQIVND (reference sequence). As DNA, the CDR3 is TGTGCCAGTAATTCCCAGGGGGAAACTAGCAATCAGCCCCAGCATTTT. It translates to CASNSQGETSNQPQHF.

The rearrangement uses TRBV4-1 and TRBJ1-2; D gene uncertain. The germline CDR1 and CDR2 sequences are MGHRA and YSYEKL. The CDR3 totals 14 residues. Trimming pared 2 bases from V and 1 base from J, leaving 8 bases between. The CDR3 loop is CASSQSVLNYGYTF. The CDR3 nucleotides are TGCGCCAGCAGCCAATCGGTCCTTAACTATGGCTACACCTTC.

This clone has just a few counts. The CDR3 loop reads CASSDTGVYGYTF. DNA for the CDR3: TGCGCCAGCTCGGATACAGGTGTTTATGGCTACACCTTC. The J gene is TRBJ1-2, the V gene TRBV5-1, with D possibly matching TRBD1 (5 bases). Germline CDR1 is SGHRS and CDR2 is YFSETQ. Trimming stripped 7 bases from V and 5 bases from J, with 15 bases between. The CDR3 sequence is 13 residues long.

This clone was seen a few times. The CDR3 DNA reads as TGCGCCAGCAGCTTCGGGGGGGACGAGACCCAGTACTTC. It translates to CASSFGGDETQYF. V and J are TRBV5-1 and TRBJ2-5, with 8 positions matching TRBD2. The CDR3 contains 13 residues. The J segment lost 5 bases and the V segment lost 2 bases, leaving 2 bases of the junction unmatched. Germline V CDR1 and CDR2: SGHRS, YFSETQ.

The chain carries TRBV28 and TRBJ2-7; D ambiguous. Germline CDR1 reads MDHEN; CDR2 reads SYDVKM. The CDR3 has 13 amino acids. Between the trimmed V and J ends, which lost 8 bases and 4 bases, there was a span of 15 bases. The CDR3 sequence: CASGPPRGYEQYV. The CDR3 region has the DNA TGTGCCAGCGGGCCCCCCCGTGGGTACGAGCAGTACGTC.

The chain combines TRBV24-1 with TRBJ1-1; weak D call: TRBD1 (6 bases). CDR1 is KGHDR, CDR2 SFDVKD, per germline. This CDR3 has 13 residues. Trimming stripped 6 bases from V and 5 bases from J, with 12 bases between. The CDR3 sequence: CATSTGPRTEAFF. For the CDR3, the DNA is TGTGCCACCAGTACAGGGCCCCGGACTGAAGCTTTCTTT.

This chain uses TRBV6-6 with TRBJ2-5; D may be TRBD2 (6 bases). Germline V gene sequence: CDR1 MNHNY, CDR2 SVGAGI (reference sequence). V was clipped by 0 bases and J by 4 bases, with 15 bases between them. The CDR3 contains 16 residues. In DNA, the CDR3 is TGTGCCAGCAGTTACTCTACCCGGGAGTTCGCAGAGACCCAGTACTTC. As protein: CASSYSTREFAETQYF.

V usage is TRBV29-1 and J usage is TRBJ1-1; TRBD1 agrees at 8 bases. The CDR3 runs 14 residues. Trimming removed 3 bases from V and 6 bases from J; junction bases left unmatched: 9. Germline values: CDR1 SQVTM, CDR2 ANQGSEA. The CDR3, as DNA: TGCAGCGTTGAGCACACAGGGGGTAAGGCTGAAGCTTTCTTT. Protein sequence: CSVEHTGGKAEAFF.

The chain combines TRBV4-3 with TRBJ1-1; no clear D gene. From germline, CDR1 is LGHNA and CDR2 YSLEER. Trimming took 0 bases from V and 3 from J, leaving 11 bases between them. The CDR3 covers 15 residues. The CDR3 nucleotides are TGCGCCAGCAGCCAAGATCACCCCCCGGACACTGAAGCTTTCTTT. This codes for CASSQDHPPDTEAFF.

The J gene is TRBJ1-2, the V gene TRBV11-2, with D maybe TRBD1 (5 bases). V gave up 5 bases and J gave up 7 bases, with 11 bases separating them. The CDR3 is made up of 12 amino acids. Germline V gene sequence: CDR1 SGHAT, CDR2 FQNNGV. CDR3 amino acids: CASSTLQGGYTF. CDR3 bases: TGTGCCAGCAGCACTTTGCAGGGTGGCTACACCTTC.

This sequence joins TRBV2 and TRBJ2-5; 7 bases match TRBD2. J was trimmed by 3 bases and V by 5 bases; bases with no gene match: 3. CDR1 and CDR2 (germline): SNHLY, FYNNEI. The CDR3 covers 13 residues. In DNA form, the CDR3 reads TGTGCCAGCAGTCCAAGCGGGGAAGAGACCCAGTACTTC. It codes for CASSPSGEETQYF. Variable domain in full (rest from reference TRBV2 and TRBJ2-5): EPEVTQTPSHQVTQMGQEVILRCVPISNHLYFYWYRQILGQKVEFLVSFYNNEISEKSEIFDDQFSVERPDGSNFTLKIRSTKLEDSAMYFCASSPSGEETQYFGPGTRLLVL.

The chain carries TRBV2 and TRBJ1-1; unclear D gene. The CDR3 extends over 12 amino acids. V lost 6 bases and J 4 bases, leaving 9 bases between the germline ends. The V gene's germline CDR1 is SNHLY and CDR2 FYNNEI. The CDR3 DNA is TGTGCCAGCAGCCCCGGAGTCACTGAAGCTTTCTTT. This sequence encodes CASSPGVTEAFF.

The V and J genes are TRBV12-5 and TRBJ2-2, with D maybe TRBD2 (5 bases). Trimming cost V 4 bases and J 4 bases, with 16 bases left between them. The CDR3 sequence is 16 residues long. The germline V gene has CDR1 LGHNT and CDR2 FRNRAP. In nucleotides, the CDR3 is TGTGCTAGTGGTTCGCCCGGGCGGAGGAGCACCGGGGAGCTGTTTTTT. This gives the protein CASGSPGRRSTGELFF. The complete variable domain, with remaining parts taken from reference TRBV12-5 and TRBJ2-2, reads DARVTQTPRHKVTEMGQEVTMRCQPILGHNTVFWYRQTMMQGLELLAYFRNRAPLDDSGMPKDRFSAEMPDATLATLKIQPSEPRDSAVYFCASGSPGRRSTGELFFGEGSRLTVL.

The chain recombines TRBV18 with TRBJ1-1; 9 bases map to TRBD1. J was trimmed by 3 bases and V by 3 bases; bases with no gene match: 11. This CDR3 has 17 residues. Per the germline V gene, CDR1 is KGHSH and CDR2 is LQKENI. This CDR3 is CASSPTGTGFRDTEAFF. The CDR3 DNA is TGTGCCAGCTCACCTACCGGGACAGGGTTCCGCGACACTGAAGCTTTCTTT.

The rearrangement joins TRBV2 to TRBJ2-5, with 10 bases matching TRBD2. V was clipped by 4 bases and J by 3 bases; unmatched bases: 5. The V gene's germline CDR1 is SNHLY and CDR2 FYNNEI. The CDR3 totals 15 residues. The CDR3 here is CASSVVLAGEETQYF. CDR3 nucleotides: TGTGCCAGCAGTGTCGTCCTAGCGGGAGAAGAGACCCAGTACTTC.

The chain links TRBV10-1 to TRBJ1-1; 9 nucleotides align to TRBD1. CDR1 is WNHNN, CDR2 SYGVQD, per germline (reference sequence). V lost 2 bases and J lost 4; bases outside the gene matches: 5. This CDR3 contains 15 residues. CDR3 amino acids: CASSEDGTGSTEAFF. CDR3 bases: TGCGCCAGCAGTGAGGACGGGACAGGGTCCACTGAAGCTTTCTTT.

The V and J genes are TRBV30 and TRBJ1-2, with a weak D call TRBD1 (5 bases). Germline CDR1 GTSNPN, CDR2 SVGIG (reference sequence). CDR3 length: 13 amino acids. V lost 1 base to trimming and J lost 2 bases, with 8 bases between them. The CDR3 loop is CAWSATDNYGYTF. The CDR3, as DNA: TGTGCCTGGAGTGCGACAGACAACTATGGCTACACCTTC.

This rearrangement joins TRBV7-9 to TRBJ1-2; D not resolved. The germline V gene has CDR1 SEHNR and CDR2 FQNEAQ (reference sequence). The CDR3 sequence is 13 residues long. With 6 bases removed from V and 4 bases from J, the gap between germline ends came to 12 bases. CDR3 DNA: TGTGCCAGCAGTTCCAACGGCGGCTATGGCTACACCTTC. Its translation is CASSSNGGYGYTF.

The rearrangement links TRBV7-2 to TRBJ1-2; D perhaps matches TRBD1 (5 bases). Per the germline V gene, CDR1 is SGHTA and CDR2 is FQGNSA. V was trimmed by 1 base and J by 4 bases, leaving 10 bases between them. The length of the CDR3 is 14 residues. Here the CDR3 reads CASSLVTGVYGYTF. The CDR3 nucleotides are TGTGCCAGCAGCTTAGTCACAGGAGTCTATGGCTACACCTTC.